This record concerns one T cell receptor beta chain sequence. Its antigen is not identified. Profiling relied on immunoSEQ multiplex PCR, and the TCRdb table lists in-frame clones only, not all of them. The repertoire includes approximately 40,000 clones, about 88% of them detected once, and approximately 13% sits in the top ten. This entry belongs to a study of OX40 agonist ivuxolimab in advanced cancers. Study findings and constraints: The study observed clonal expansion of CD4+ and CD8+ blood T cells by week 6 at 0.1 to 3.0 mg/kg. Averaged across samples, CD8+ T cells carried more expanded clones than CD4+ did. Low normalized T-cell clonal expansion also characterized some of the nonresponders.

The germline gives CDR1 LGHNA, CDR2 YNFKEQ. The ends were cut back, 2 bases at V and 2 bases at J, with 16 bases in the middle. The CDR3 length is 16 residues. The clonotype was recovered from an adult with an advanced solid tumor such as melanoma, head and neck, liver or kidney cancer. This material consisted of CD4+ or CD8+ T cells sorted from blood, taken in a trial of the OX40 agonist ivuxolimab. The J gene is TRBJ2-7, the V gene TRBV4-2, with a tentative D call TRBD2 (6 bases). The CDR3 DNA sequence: TGTGCCAGCAGCCAACCCCCGACTAGATTTGCCTACGAGCAGTACTTC. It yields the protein CASSQPPTRFAYEQYF.